Sequencing of this TCR beta chain was carried out in a study of T-cell reconstitution after alpha-beta-depleted transplantation in children. Overall study findings and caveats: The high TCRbeta diversity at day 60 in some patients came from surviving recipient T cells and thymic progenitors. Expanded graft clones numbering several hundred reportedly gave rise to alpha-beta T cells about two months after transplant. One year post-transplant, T-cell counts and diversity were largely derived from T cells produced anew.

Trimming shortened V by 0 bases and J by 8 bases, and 13 bases separated the two germline ends. The germline CDR1 and CDR2 sequences are DFQATT and SNEGSKA (reference sequence). The CDR3 is made up of 14 amino acids. TCRbeta library preparation incorporated unique molecular identifiers. Each CDR3 protein is one row after TCRdb ran MiXCR on the PCR reads. The sample shows about 110,000 distinct CDR3 sequences, 9% to 12% of them seen only once. To note about this clonotype: Its antigen is currently unknown.

The sequencing here drew on PBMCs, taken before TCRalphabeta/CD19-depleted stem cell transplant. This sequence was found in a boy aged 2 to 9 with acute lymphoblastic leukemia, due to receive a stem cell transplant. The chain recombines TRBV20-1 with TRBJ1-4; a weak D match, TRBD1 (5 bases). The DNA for the CDR3 is TGCAGTGCTAGAGATTGGGGGGATCGGGAAAAACTGTTTTTT. Translation gives CSARDWGDREKLFF.